This T cell receptor (beta chain) comes out of a study of blood T cell repertoires in COVID-19. Overall study context: Donors in the United States, Italy and Spain gave samples during acute or convalescent COVID-19. T cells, B-cell-depleted T cells, or PBMCs provided the cDNA or gDNA that served as material.

After removal of 1 base from V and 5 bases from J, the junction contained 2 bases not matched to a gene. Per germline, CDR1 SGHTA and CDR2 FQGNSA. The CDR3 runs 15 residues. Authors' methods: Amplification from reference gene primers served as the basis for estimated nucleated cell counts. Data came from immunoSEQ multiplex PCR; TCRdb stores just in-frame clones and leaves some out. That table is the source of V, J and clone size, and D and trimming were worked out from the DNA. This table has about 120,000 clones, about 85% appearing once. The TCR was taken from a woman aged 80 or over with acute or convalescent COVID-19. The sequencing input was peripheral blood. The V call is TRBV7-2, the J call TRBJ1-6, with 7 bases matching TRBD1. The CDR3 loop is CASSLVGTDNSPLHF. CDR3 in DNA: TGTGCCAGCAGCTTAGTCGGGACAGATAATTCACCCCTCCACTTT.